The TCR beta chain described here comes from a study of shared T cell receptors in the human thymus. CDR1 and CDR2 from the germline V gene are SGHRS and YFSETQ. After removal of 0 bases from V and 1 base from J, the junction contained 9 bases not matched to a gene. This CDR3 has 17 residues. This table comes from immunoSEQ multiplex PCR, and its TCRdb copy is limited to in-frame clones, with some not included. Counted here are over 450,000 clones, 75% to 85% occurring once; the ten biggest clones make up more than 0.01%. These records were also assigned to another study, of human thymus T cells. That paper states: During corrective heart surgery, resections were taken, and the thymus tissue came from them. Across thymic and blood repertoires, the usage of V and J genes appeared to be biased.

This chain connects TRBV5-1 to TRBJ1-1; 7 positions match TRBD1. The sample was thymocytes. This clonotype was obtained from a boy under two years old with a congenital heart defect. CDR3 protein: CASSLAPGQPRNTEAFF. The CDR3 coding sequence is TGCGCCAGCAGCTTGGCTCCGGGACAGCCCAGGAACACTGAAGCTTTCTTT. The full variable domain, completed using reference TRBV5-1 and TRBJ1-1, is KAGVTQTPRYLIKTRGQQVTLSCSPISGHRSVSWYQQTPGQGLQFLFEYFSETQRNKGNFPGRFSGRQFSNSRSEMNVSTLELGDSALYLCASSLAPGQPRNTEAFFGQGTRLTVV.